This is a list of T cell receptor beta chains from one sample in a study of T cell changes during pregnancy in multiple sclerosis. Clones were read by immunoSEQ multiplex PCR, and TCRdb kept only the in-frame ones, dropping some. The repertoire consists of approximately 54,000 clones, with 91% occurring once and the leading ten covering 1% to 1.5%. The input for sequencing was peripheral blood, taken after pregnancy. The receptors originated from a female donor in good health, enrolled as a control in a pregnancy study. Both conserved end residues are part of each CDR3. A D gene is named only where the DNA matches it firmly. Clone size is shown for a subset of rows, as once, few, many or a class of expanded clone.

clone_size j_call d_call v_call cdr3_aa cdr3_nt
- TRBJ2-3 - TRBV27 CASSLSPTGQSTDTQYF TGTGCCAGCAGTTTATCGCCCACAGGACAGAGCACAGATACGCAGTATTTT
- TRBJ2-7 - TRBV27 CASTAGGAAYEQYF TGTGCCAGCACCGCCGGAGGGGCAGCGTACGAGCAGTACTTC
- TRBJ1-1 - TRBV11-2 CASSLRVAGGRDTEAFF TGTGCCAGCAGCTTAAGAGTTGCGGGGGGGCGGGACACTGAAGCTTTCTTT
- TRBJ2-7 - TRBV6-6 CASSSHRGDRLYEQYF TGTGCCAGCAGTTCCCACCGGGGGGACAGGCTCTACGAGCAGTACTTC
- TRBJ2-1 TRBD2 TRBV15 CATSRDLAGGYNEQFF TGTGCCACCAGCAGAGACTTAGCGGGGGGTTACAATGAGCAGTTCTTC
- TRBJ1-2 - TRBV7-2 CASSPRGNYGYTF TGTGCCAGCAGTCCACGGGGTAACTATGGCTACACCTTC
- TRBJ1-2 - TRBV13 CASSLLPAAGGYTF TGTGCCAGCAGCTTACTCCCGGCCGCCGGGGGCTACACCTTC
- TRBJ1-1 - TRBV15 CATAAYSPNTEAFF TGTGCCACCGCGGCGTATTCCCCGAACACTGAAGCTTTCTTT
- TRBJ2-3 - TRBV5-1 CASSQDSTTDTQYF TGCGCCAGCAGCCAAGACTCGACTACGGACACGCAGTATTTT
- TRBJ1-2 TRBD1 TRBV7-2 CASSSRTGGGYGYTF TGTGCCAGCAGCTCCAGGACAGGGGGCGGCTATGGCTACACCTTC
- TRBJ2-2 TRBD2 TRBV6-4 CASSENYVTSGGARTGELFF TGTGCCAGCAGTGAGAACTACGTGACTAGCGGGGGGGCCCGCACCGGGGAGCTGTTTTTT
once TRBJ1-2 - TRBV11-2 CASRPLAGAGRGYTF TGTGCCAGCAGACCTCTCGCGGGGGCAGGTCGTGGCTACACCTTC
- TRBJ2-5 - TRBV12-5 CASGLVQGRQETQYF TGTGCTAGTGGTTTGGTCCAGGGTCGGCAAGAGACCCAGTACTTC
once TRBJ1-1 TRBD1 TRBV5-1 CASSLDRARAAFF TGCGCCAGCAGTTTGGACAGGGCGAGGGCAGCTTTCTTT
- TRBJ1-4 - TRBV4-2 CASRGLVEKLFF TGTGCCAGCCGAGGACTGGTCGAAAAACTGTTTTTT
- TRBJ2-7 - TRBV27 CASSPRGQGGSYEQYF TGTGCCAGCAGCCCCCGGGGGCAGGGGGGCTCCTACGAGCAGTACTTC
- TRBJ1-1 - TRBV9 CASSPRGSMNTEAFF TGTGCCAGCAGCCCGCGGGGTTCCATGAACACTGAAGCTTTCTTT
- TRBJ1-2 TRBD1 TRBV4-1 CASSHETGDPGYTF TGCGCCAGCAGCCATGAGACAGGGGATCCTGGCTACACCTTC
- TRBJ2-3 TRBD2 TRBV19 CASSIRLADPTDTQYF TGTGCCAGTAGTATAAGGCTAGCGGACCCCACAGATACGCAGTATTTT
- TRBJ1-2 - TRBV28 CASSPGLGYTF TGTGCCAGCAGCCCGGGACTTGGCTACACCTTC
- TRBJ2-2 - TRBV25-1 CASSDPSRYTGELFF TGTGCCAGCAGTGACCCAAGCCGGTACACCGGGGAGCTGTTTTTT
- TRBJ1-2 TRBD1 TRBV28 CASAKTGANYGYTF TGTGCCAGCGCCAAGACAGGGGCCAACTATGGCTACACCTTC